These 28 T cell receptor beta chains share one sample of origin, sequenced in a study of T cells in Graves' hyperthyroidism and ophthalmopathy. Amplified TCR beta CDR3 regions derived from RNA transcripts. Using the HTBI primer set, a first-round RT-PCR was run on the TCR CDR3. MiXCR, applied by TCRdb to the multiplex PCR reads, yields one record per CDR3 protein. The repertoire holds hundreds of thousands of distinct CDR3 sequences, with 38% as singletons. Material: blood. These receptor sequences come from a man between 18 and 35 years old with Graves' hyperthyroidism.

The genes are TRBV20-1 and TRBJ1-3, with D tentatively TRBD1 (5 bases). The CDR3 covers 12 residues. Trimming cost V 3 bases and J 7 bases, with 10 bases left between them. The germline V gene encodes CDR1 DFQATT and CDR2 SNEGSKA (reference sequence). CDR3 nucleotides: TGCAGTGCTAGTGGGGACTTGAACACCATATATTTT. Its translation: CSASGDLNTIYF.

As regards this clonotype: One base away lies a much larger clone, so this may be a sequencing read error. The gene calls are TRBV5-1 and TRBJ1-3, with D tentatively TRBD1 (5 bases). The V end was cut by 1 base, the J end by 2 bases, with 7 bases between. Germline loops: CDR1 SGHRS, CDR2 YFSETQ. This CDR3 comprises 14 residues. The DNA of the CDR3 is TGCGCCAGCAGCTTGTGGGACCCTGGAAACACCATATATTTT. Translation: CASSLWDPGNTIYF.

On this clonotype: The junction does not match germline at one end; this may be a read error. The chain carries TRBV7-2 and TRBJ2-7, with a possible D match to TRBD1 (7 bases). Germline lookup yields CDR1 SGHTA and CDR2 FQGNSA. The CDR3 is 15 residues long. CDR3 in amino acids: CASSQEGQRYYEQYF. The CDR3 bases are TGCGCCAGCAGCCAGGAGGGACAGAGGTACTACGAGCAGTACTTC.

CDR3 in amino acids: CAISRFGVYEQYF. Here the CDR3 DNA reads TGTGCCATCAGTCGTTTCGGCGTCTACGAGCAGTACTTC. The gene calls are TRBV10-3 and TRBJ2-7; no clear D. V shed 5 bases and J shed 3 bases, with 11 bases lying between them. Germline values: CDR1 ENHRY, CDR2 SYGVKD. CDR3 length: 13 residues.

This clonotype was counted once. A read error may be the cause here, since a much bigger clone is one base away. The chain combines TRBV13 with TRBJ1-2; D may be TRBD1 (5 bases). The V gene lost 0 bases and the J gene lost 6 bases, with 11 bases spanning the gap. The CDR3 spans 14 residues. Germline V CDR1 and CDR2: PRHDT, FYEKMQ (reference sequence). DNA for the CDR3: TGTGCCAGCAGCTTAGGTAGCGGGGCTGATGGCTACACCTTC. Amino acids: CASSLGSGADGYTF.

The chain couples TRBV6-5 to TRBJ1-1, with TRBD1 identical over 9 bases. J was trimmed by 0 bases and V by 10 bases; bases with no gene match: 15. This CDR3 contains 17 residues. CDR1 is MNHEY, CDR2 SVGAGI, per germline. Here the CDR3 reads CATQGGTGRLLNTEAFF. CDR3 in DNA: TGTGCCACCCAGGGCGGGACAGGGCGACTTCTGAACACTGAAGCTTTCTTT.

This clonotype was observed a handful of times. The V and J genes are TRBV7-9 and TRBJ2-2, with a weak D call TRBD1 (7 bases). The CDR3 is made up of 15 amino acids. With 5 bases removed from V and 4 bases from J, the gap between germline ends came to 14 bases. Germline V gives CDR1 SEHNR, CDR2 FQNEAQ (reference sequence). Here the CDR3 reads CASSLTGTGTGELFF. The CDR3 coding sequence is TGTGCCAGCAGCCTGACAGGGACTGGCACCGGGGAGCTGTTTTTT.

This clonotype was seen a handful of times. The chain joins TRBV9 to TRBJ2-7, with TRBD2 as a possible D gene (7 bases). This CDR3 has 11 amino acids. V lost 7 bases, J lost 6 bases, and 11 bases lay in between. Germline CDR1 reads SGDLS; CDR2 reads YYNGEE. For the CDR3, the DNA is TGTGCCAGCGGAGGGGGGGTCGAGCAGTACTTC. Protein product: CASGGGVEQYF. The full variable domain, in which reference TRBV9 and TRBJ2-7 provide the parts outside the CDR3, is DSGVTQTPKHLITATGQRVTLRCSPRSGDLSVYWYQQSLDQGLQFLIQYYNGEERAKGNILERFSAQQFPDLHSELNLSSLELGDSALYFCASGGGVEQYFGPGTRLTVT.

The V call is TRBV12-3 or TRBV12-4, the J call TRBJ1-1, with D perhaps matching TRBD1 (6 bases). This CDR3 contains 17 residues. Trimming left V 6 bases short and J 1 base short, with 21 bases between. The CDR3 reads CASRPSGGPLTNTEAFF. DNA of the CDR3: TGTGCCAGCAGGCCTAGCGGGGGGCCTCTCACGAACACTGAAGCTTTCTTT.

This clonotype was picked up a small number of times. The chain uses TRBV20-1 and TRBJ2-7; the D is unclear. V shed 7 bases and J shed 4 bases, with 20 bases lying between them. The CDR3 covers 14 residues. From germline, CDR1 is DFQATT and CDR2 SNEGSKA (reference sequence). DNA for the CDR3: TGCAGTGTCCCTCCCGGAGCCAACGTTTACGAGCAGTACTTC. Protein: CSVPPGANVYEQYF.

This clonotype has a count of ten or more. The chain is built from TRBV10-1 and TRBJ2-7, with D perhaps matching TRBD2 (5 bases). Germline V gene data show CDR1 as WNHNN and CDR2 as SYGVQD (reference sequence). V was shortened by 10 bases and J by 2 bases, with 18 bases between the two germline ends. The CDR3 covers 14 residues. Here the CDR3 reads CATESRWGAYEQYF. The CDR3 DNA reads TGCGCCACCGAGTCCCGGTGGGGAGCCTACGAGCAGTACTTC.

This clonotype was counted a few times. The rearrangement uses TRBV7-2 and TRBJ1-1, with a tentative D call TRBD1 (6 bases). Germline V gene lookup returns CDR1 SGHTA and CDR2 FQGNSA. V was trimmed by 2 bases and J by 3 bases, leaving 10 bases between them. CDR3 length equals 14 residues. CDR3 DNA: TGTGCCAGCAGCTTAACTACAGGGTACACTGAAGCTTTCTTT. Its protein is CASSLTTGYTEAFF.

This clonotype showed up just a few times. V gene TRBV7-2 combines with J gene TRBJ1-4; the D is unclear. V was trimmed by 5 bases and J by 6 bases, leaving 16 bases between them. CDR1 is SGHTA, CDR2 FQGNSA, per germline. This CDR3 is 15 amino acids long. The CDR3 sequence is CASSLRPVSDEKLFF. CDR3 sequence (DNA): TGTGCCAGCAGCCTCAGGCCGGTGTCGGATGAAAAACTGTTTTTT.

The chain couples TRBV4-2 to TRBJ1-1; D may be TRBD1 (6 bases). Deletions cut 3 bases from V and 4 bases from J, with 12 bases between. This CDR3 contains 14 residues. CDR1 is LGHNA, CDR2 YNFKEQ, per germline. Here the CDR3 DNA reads TGTGCCAGCAGCCACGGGGGCGAAGTCACTGAAGCTTTCTTT. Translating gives CASSHGGEVTEAFF.

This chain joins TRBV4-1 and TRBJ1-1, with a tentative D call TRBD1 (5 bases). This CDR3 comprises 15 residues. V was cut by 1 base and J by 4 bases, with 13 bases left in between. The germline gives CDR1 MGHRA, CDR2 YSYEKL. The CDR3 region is CASSQGEGTVTEAFF. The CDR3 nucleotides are TGCGCCAGCAGCCAAGGAGAAGGGACGGTCACTGAAGCTTTCTTT.

The CDR3 DNA reads TGTGCCAGCAGCCGAGGGCACACTGGGACCTTC. Protein product: CASSRGHTGTF. V is TRBV13 and J is TRBJ1-2, with D unresolved. The germline gives CDR1 PRHDT, CDR2 FYEKMQ (reference sequence). V was clipped by 5 bases and J by 14 bases, with 15 bases between them. The CDR3 extends over 11 amino acids.

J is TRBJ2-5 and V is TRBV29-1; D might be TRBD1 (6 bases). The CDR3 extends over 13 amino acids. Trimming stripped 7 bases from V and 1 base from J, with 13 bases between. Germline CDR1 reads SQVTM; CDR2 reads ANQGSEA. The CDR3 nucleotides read TGCAGCGCGACAGGCACTCCCCAAGAGACCCAGTACTTC. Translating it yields CSATGTPQETQYF.

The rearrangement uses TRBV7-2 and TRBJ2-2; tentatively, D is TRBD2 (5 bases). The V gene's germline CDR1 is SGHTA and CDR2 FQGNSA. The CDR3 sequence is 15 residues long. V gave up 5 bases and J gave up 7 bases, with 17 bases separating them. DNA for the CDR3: TGTGCCAGCAGCCCAGGTCGAGGGCCAATCGGGGAGCTGTTTTTT. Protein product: CASSPGRGPIGELFF.

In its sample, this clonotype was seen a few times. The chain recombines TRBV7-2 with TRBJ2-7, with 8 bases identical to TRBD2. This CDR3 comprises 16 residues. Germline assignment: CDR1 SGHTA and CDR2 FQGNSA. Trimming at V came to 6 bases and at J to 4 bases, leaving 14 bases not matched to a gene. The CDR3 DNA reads TGTGCCAGCAGTTACTATACCCCGGGACTAGTTTACGAGCAGTACTTC. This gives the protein CASSYYTPGLVYEQYF.

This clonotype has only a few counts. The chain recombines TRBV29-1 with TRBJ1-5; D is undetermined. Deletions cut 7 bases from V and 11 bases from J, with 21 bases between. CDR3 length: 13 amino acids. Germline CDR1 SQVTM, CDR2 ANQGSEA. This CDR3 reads CSGEDPYQETQHF. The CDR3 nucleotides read TGCAGCGGGGAGGATCCATACCAAGAGACCCAGCATTTT.

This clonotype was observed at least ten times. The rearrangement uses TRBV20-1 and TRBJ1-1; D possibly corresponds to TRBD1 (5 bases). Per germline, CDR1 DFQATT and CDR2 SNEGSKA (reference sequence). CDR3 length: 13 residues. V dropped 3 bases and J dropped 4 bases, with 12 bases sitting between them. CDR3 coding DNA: TGCAGTGCTAGTGCGGGACGGATCACTGAAGCTTTCTTT. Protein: CSASAGRITEAFF.

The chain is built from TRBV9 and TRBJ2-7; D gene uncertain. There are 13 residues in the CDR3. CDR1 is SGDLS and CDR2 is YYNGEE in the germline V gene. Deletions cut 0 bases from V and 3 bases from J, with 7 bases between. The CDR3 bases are TGTGCCAGCAGCGTAGCTGGCAACTACGAGCAGTACTTC. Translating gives CASSVAGNYEQYF.

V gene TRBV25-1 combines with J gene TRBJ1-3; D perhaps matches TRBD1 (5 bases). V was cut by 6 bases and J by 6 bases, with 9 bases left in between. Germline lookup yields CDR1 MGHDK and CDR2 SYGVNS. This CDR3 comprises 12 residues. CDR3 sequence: CASRSTANTIYF. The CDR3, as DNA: TGTGCCAGCAGATCGACAGCAAACACCATATATTTT. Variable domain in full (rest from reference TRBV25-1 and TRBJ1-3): EADIYQTPRYLVIGTGKKITLECSQTMGHDKMYWYQQDPGMELHLIHYSYGVNSTEKGDLSSESTVSRIRTEHFPLTLESARPSHTSQYLCASRSTANTIYFGEGSWLTVV.

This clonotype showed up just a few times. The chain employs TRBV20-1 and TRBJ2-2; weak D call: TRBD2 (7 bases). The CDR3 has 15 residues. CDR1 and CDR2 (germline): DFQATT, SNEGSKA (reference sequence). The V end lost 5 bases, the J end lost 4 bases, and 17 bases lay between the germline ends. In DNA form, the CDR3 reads TGCAGTGCTCCGCAGTGGGAGGGGGTCACCGGGGAGCTGTTTTTT. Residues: CSAPQWEGVTGELFF.

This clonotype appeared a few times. The CDR3 DNA sequence: TGTGCCAGCAGCAGGACAGGGGGTGACAGGGAGACCCAGTACTTC. This translates into CASSRTGGDRETQYF. The V and J genes are TRBV12-3 or TRBV12-4 and TRBJ2-5; the match to TRBD1 covers 10 bases. The CDR3 length is 15 residues. With 6 bases clipped from V and 5 bases from J, the junction kept 9 bases outside the gene matches.

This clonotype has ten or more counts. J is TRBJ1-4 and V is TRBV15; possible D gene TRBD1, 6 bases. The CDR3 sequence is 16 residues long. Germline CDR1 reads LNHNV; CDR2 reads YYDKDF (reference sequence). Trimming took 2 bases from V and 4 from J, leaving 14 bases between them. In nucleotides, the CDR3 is TGTGCCACCAGCAGAACTCTGGGGGCGAATAATGAAAAACTGTTTTTT. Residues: CATSRTLGANNEKLFF.

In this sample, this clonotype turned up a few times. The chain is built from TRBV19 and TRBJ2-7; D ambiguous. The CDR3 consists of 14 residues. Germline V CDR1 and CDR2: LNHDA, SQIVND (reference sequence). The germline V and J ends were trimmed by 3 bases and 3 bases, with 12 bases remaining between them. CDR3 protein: CASSMESTYYEQYF. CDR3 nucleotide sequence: TGTGCCAGTAGTATGGAGTCAACCTACTACGAGCAGTACTTC.

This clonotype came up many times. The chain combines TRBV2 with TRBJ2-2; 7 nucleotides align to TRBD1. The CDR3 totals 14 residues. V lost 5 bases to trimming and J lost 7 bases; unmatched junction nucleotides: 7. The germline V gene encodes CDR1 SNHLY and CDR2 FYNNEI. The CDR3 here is CASSSGQWVGELFF. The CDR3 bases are TGTGCCAGCAGTTCGGGACAGTGGGTCGGGGAGCTGTTTTTT.